This TCR beta chain was identified during a study of tumor-infiltrating lymphocytes in primary liver carcinoma. Researchers generated TCR beta cDNA from approximately 520 ng of total RNA, relying on a constant-region primer. TCR beta libraries came from three nested multiplex PCR rounds using slightly modified ARM-PCR. The two initial PCR rounds, about 9 cycles each, used TRBV1-TRBV30 forward and C-beta reverse primers. TCRdb re-derived calls from the multiplex PCR reads in MiXCR, one entry per CDR3 protein. The data contain 90,000 to 100,000 distinct CDR3 sequences, about 70% of them seen just once; the ten biggest clones take up 9.5%. Comment on this clonotype: Lacking the conserved final phenylalanine or tryptophan, this CDR3 likely reflects a read error.

Both RNA and DNA were isolated together from 20-30 mg of bulk tissue that had not been sorted. This CDR3 is built from 19 residues. Germline V gene lookup returns CDR1 SGHAT and CDR2 FQNNGV. The ends lost 4 bases at V and 0 bases at J; junction bases unmatched: 13. Sample: liver tumor tissue from sampling region 5. Subset specified: tumor region T5, tumor centre. This chain connects TRBV11-2 to TRBJ1-3; 9 bases are shared with TRBD1. The origin of this receptor is a woman in her sixties with primary liver carcinoma and hepatitis B virus infection. The CDR3, as DNA: TGTGCCAGCAGCTCATGCCCGGACAGGGGAGCATACTCTGGAAACACCATATATCTT. This codes for CASSSCPDRGAYSGNTIYL.